These 24 T cell receptor beta chains came from one sample sequenced in a study of Ad26.COV2.S vaccination and SARS-CoV-2 variants. Described treatment: some 20 received Ad26.COV2.S at low or high dose, single or two shots; 5 received placebo; per-sample allocation not given. It was on day 63 after the first vaccine or placebo injection that samples were taken. TCRdb's table, derived via immunoSEQ multiplex PCR, lists solely in-frame clones and lacks some. Among 300,000 to 400,000 clones listed, around 87% were seen once. The sequenced sample was peripheral blood, obtained in a trial of Ad26.COV2.S vaccine versus placebo. The receptors come from a person between 18 and 60 years old who received the Ad26.COV2.S COVID-19 vaccine or a placebo.

The chain has TRBV5-6 and TRBJ2-3, with 10 bases identical to TRBD1. Germline lookup yields CDR1 SGHDT and CDR2 YYEEEE. This CDR3 region has 16 residues. Germline trimming cut 2 bases from V and 3 bases from J; bases unmatched to any gene: 6. DNA of the CDR3: TGTGCCAGCAGCTTCCGGGACAGGGGATGGACAGATACGCAGTATTTT. This encodes CASSFRDRGWTDTQYF.

This rearrangement joins TRBV18 to TRBJ2-7, with D perhaps being TRBD1 or TRBD2 (5 bases each). The CDR3 covers 14 residues. Germline assignment: CDR1 KGHSH and CDR2 LQKENI. The V and J ends lost 1 base and 9 bases respectively, with 16 bases between them. CDR3 sequence reads: CASSPLGTSRAQYF. DNA of the CDR3: TGTGCCAGCTCACCACTTGGGACCTCCCGCGCGCAGTACTTC.

This chain links TRBV27 with TRBJ2-3; D possibly matches TRBD1 or TRBD2 (7 bases each). Trimming removed 3 bases from V and 5 bases from J, with 30 bases in between. CDR1 and CDR2 (germline): MNHEY, SMNVEV (reference sequence). The CDR3 has 20 residues. In nucleotides, the CDR3 is TGTGCCAGCAGTTTTGGGCCTCCCTATTACAGGGGAGGGTTGAGAGATACGCAGTATTTT. Protein product: CASSFGPPYYRGGLRDTQYF.

The J gene is TRBJ1-5, the V gene TRBV28; 9 bases match TRBD1. V was clipped by 6 bases and J by 7 bases; unmatched bases: 4. Germline lookup yields CDR1 MDHEN and CDR2 SYDVKM. The CDR3 covers 13 residues. CDR3 sequence reads: CASRTGGRQPQHF. The CDR3 coding sequence is TGTGCCAGCAGGACAGGGGGGAGGCAGCCCCAGCATTTT.

The chain is built from TRBV6-2 or TRBV6-3 and TRBJ1-5; tentative D call: TRBD1 (5 bases). V lost 2 bases to trimming and J lost 3 bases, with 11 bases between them. The germline CDR1 and CDR2 sequences are MNHEY and SVGEGT. The CDR3 loop spans 15 amino acids. DNA for the CDR3: TGTGCCAGCAGTTACGGCAGGGTTTTCAATCAGCCCCAGCATTTT. It encodes CASSYGRVFNQPQHF.

This sequence joins TRBV6-4 and TRBJ1-1; no reliable D call. Germline V lookup: CDR1 MRHNA, CDR2 SNTAGT. This CDR3 comprises 14 residues. Deletions cut 5 bases from V and 0 bases from J, with 10 bases between. The CDR3 loop reads CASSPDGLNTEAFF. Here the CDR3 DNA reads TGTGCCAGCAGTCCCGACGGATTGAACACTGAAGCTTTCTTT.

The rearrangement joins TRBV5-1 to TRBJ2-2; D possibly corresponds to TRBD2 (5 bases). V gave up 4 bases and J gave up 0 bases, with 10 bases separating them. Germline CDR1 and CDR2: SGHRS and YFSETQ. There are 15 residues in the CDR3. The CDR3 loop is CASSPGESNTGELFF. The CDR3 DNA reads as TGCGCCAGCAGCCCTGGGGAGTCGAACACCGGGGAGCTGTTTTTT.

The gene calls are TRBV4-3 and TRBJ2-7; TRBD2 agrees at 9 bases. CDR1 is LGHNA and CDR2 is YSLEER in the germline V gene. The CDR3 covers 16 residues. The V segment lost 0 bases and the J segment 3 bases; nucleotides outside the gene matches: 6. CDR3 sequence reads: CASSQDEAGGNYEQYF. CDR3 nucleotide sequence: TGCGCCAGCAGCCAAGATGAGGCGGGGGGGAACTACGAGCAGTACTTC.

This clone was seen repeatedly, ten times or more. The identical CDR3 is also encoded by other nucleotide sequences in the sample. This chain links TRBV6-5 with TRBJ1-5; no firm D call. CDR3 size: 14 residues. The germline gives CDR1 MNHEY, CDR2 SVGAGI. Trimming cost V 0 bases and J 3 bases, with 6 bases left between them. The CDR3 DNA is TGTGCCAGCAGTTACTCAACCGCCAATCAGCCCCAGCATTTT. This codes for CASSYSTANQPQHF.

The rearrangement uses TRBV27 and TRBJ1-6; TRBD1 is a possible D gene (5 bases). CDR1 MNHEY and CDR2 SMNVEV come from the germline V gene (reference sequence). V lost 3 bases and J lost 5, with 26 bases in between. This CDR3 region has 20 residues. This CDR3 reads CASSFFGGGFSGRNNSPLHF. CDR3 in DNA: TGTGCCAGCAGTTTTTTCGGAGGAGGGTTTTCGGGACGTAATAATTCACCCCTCCACTTT.

This clone has only one observation. J is TRBJ2-5 and V is TRBV6-5; 9 bases line up with TRBD2. CDR1 MNHEY and CDR2 SVGAGI come from the germline V gene. V shed 6 bases and J 9 bases; nucleotides not matched to a gene: 11. This CDR3 region has 14 residues. CDR3 loop: CASSRGGAVVAQYF. In DNA, the CDR3 is TGTGCCAGCAGCCGCGGGGGGGCCGTCGTGGCCCAGTACTTC.

V is TRBV19 and J is TRBJ2-7; D is perhaps TRBD1 (6 bases). The CDR3 runs 14 residues. Germline V CDR1 and CDR2: LNHDA, SQIVND (reference sequence). Trimming removed 8 bases at V and 0 bases at J, with 14 bases between. CDR3: CASAPGDHSYEQYF. For the CDR3, the DNA is TGTGCCAGTGCGCCAGGGGATCACTCCTACGAGCAGTACTTC.

The chain links TRBV12-3 or TRBV12-4 to TRBJ2-1, with TRBD2 identical over 10 bases. The V segment lost 9 bases and the J segment 6 bases; nucleotides outside the gene matches: 5. The CDR3 contains 13 residues. CDR3 in amino acids: CASQRGGSNEQFF. CDR3 sequence (DNA): TGTGCCAGTCAGCGGGGGGGCTCCAATGAGCAGTTCTTC.

The chain joins TRBV7-2 to TRBJ2-1; 9 bases are shared with TRBD2. The CDR3 consists of 18 residues. V dropped 4 bases and J dropped 9; count of bases not matched to a gene: 19. Germline V gives CDR1 SGHTA, CDR2 FQGNSA. CDR3 loop: CASSSLYIAGEAGREQFF. The CDR3 DNA sequence: TGTGCCAGCAGCTCTCTATACATAGCGGGGGAGGCGGGACGTGAGCAGTTCTTC.

In DNA, the CDR3 is TGCGCCAGCAGCCAAGATATAATACGGGACGGCGGGGCCTACGAGCAGTACTTC. It encodes CASSQDIIRDGGAYEQYF. The chain joins TRBV4-1 to TRBJ2-7; D may be TRBD2 (6 bases). V lost 0 bases and J 2 bases, leaving 20 bases between the germline ends. This CDR3 comprises 18 residues. Germline lookup yields CDR1 MGHRA and CDR2 YSYEKL.

V gene TRBV5-4 combines with J gene TRBJ2-7; maybe TRBD2 (6 bases). Trimming left V 4 bases short and J 5 bases short, with 19 bases between. This CDR3 is 15 amino acids long. Germline loops: CDR1 SGHNT, CDR2 YYREEE (reference sequence). The CDR3 DNA reads TGTGCCAGCAGCCCCGAGGAGGGCCTTCTGAACGAGCAGTACTTC. This encodes CASSPEEGLLNEQYF.

V usage is TRBV3-1 (or the pseudogene TRBV3-2) and J usage is TRBJ2-1; perhaps TRBD1 as D (5 bases). Germline V lookup: CDR1 LGHDT, CDR2 YNNKEL (reference sequence). V lost 5 bases and J lost 3, with 17 bases in between. The CDR3 covers 16 residues. CDR3: CASSTTPDSFYNEQFF. DNA for the CDR3: TGTGCCAGCAGCACAACCCCAGACAGCTTCTACAATGAGCAGTTCTTC.

The chain couples TRBV4-1 to TRBJ2-3, with 7 bases matching TRBD2. The CDR3 length is 17 residues. Germline V gene data show CDR1 as MGHRA and CDR2 as YSYEKL. V lost 1 base to trimming and J lost 1 base; unmatched junction nucleotides: 8. CDR3 amino acids: CASSQVVAGVRTDTQYF. As DNA, the CDR3 is TGCGCCAGCAGCCAAGTAGTTGCGGGGGTACGCACAGATACGCAGTATTTT.

The chain recombines TRBV4-1 with TRBJ2-7; D gene ambiguous. Trimming shortened V by 0 bases and J by 1 base, and 7 bases separated the two germline ends. This CDR3 spans 14 amino acids. Germline V lookup: CDR1 MGHRA, CDR2 YSYEKL. The CDR3: CASSQDVQSYEQYF. The CDR3 region has the DNA TGCGCCAGCAGCCAAGATGTACAGTCCTACGAGCAGTACTTC.

The rearrangement joins TRBV6-5 to TRBJ2-1; 14 bases fit TRBD2. Trimming cost V 8 bases and J 8 bases; bases outside gene matches: 8. Germline loops: CDR1 MNHEY, CDR2 SVGAGI. The CDR3 has 15 amino acids. This CDR3 reads CASHPRLAGGDEQFF. CDR3 in DNA: TGTGCCAGCCACCCCCGACTAGCGGGGGGGGATGAGCAGTTCTTC.

This sequence joins TRBV15 and TRBJ1-4, with D perhaps matching TRBD1 (5 bases). From germline, CDR1 is LNHNV and CDR2 YYDKDF (reference sequence). Deletions cut 0 bases from V and 4 bases from J, with 12 bases between. This CDR3 is built from 16 residues. CDR3 nucleotide sequence: TGTGCCACCAGCAGAGATCAGGGAACCAATAATGAAAAACTGTTTTTT. It encodes CATSRDQGTNNEKLFF.

This chain connects TRBV30 to TRBJ2-4, with 9 nucleotides matching TRBD1. The CDR3 runs to 13 residues. Trimming took 5 bases from V and 8 from J; bases not matched to a gene: 7. Looked up from germline, CDR1 is GTSNPN and CDR2 is SVGIG (reference sequence). The CDR3 sequence: CAWARQGVDIQYF. In nucleotides, the CDR3 is TGTGCCTGGGCGAGACAGGGGGTGGACATTCAGTACTTC. Filled out from reference TRBV30 and TRBJ2-4, the complete variable domain reads SQTIHQWPATLVQPVGSPLSLECTVEGTSNPNLYWYRQAAGRGLQLLFYSVGIGQISSEVPQNLSASRPQDRQFILSSKKLLLSDSGFYLCAWARQGVDIQYFGAGTRLSVL.

The chain couples TRBV5-1 to TRBJ2-3; D might be TRBD2 (6 bases). The CDR3 runs to 16 residues. Germline V gene data show CDR1 as SGHRS and CDR2 as YFSETQ. The V gene lost 0 bases and the J gene lost 1 base, with 12 bases spanning the gap. The DNA of the CDR3 is TGCGCCAGCAGCTTGGGGGTTGCTAGCGGCACAGATACGCAGTATTTT. Its protein product is CASSLGVASGTDTQYF. The full variable domain, its missing parts supplied by reference TRBV5-1 and TRBJ2-3, is KAGVTQTPRYLIKTRGQQVTLSCSPISGHRSVSWYQQTPGQGLQFLFEYFSETQRNKGNFPGRFSGRQFSNSRSEMNVSTLELGDSALYLCASSLGVASGTDTQYFGPGTRLTVL.

The rearrangement links TRBV28 to TRBJ2-5; 8 bases line up with TRBD1. CDR1 MDHEN and CDR2 SYDVKM come from the germline V gene. This CDR3 has 14 residues. The V and J ends lost 3 bases and 1 base, in that order; junction bases with no gene match: 1. CDR3 coding DNA: TGTGCCAGCAGTTTCAGGGGGCCCCAAGAGACCCAGTACTTC. Amino acids: CASSFRGPQETQYF.